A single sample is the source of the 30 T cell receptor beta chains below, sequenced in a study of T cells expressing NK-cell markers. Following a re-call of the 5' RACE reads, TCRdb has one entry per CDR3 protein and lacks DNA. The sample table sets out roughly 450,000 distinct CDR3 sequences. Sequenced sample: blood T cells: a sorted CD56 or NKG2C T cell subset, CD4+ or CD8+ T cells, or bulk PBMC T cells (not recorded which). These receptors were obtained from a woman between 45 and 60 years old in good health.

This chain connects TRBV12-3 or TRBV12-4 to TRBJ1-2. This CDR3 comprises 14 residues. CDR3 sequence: CASSPTPRNYGYTF.

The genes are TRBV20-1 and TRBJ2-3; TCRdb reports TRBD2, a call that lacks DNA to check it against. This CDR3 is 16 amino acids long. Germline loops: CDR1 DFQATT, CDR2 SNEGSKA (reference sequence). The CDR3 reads CSARGRVVISTDTQYF.

CDR3 amino acids: CAIKEGTPSYEQYF. V gene TRBV10-3 combines with J gene TRBJ2-7; TCRdb selects TRBD1, and the lack of DNA leaves this call unchecked. The CDR3 is made up of 14 amino acids. Germline V lookup: CDR1 ENHRY, CDR2 SYGVKD.

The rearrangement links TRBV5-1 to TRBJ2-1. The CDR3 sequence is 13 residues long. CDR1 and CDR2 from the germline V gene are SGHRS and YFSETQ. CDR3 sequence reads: CASSLVGSREQFF.

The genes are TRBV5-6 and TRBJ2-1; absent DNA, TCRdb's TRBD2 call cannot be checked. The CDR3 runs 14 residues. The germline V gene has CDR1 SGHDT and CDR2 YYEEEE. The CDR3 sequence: CASFNWRELYEQFF.

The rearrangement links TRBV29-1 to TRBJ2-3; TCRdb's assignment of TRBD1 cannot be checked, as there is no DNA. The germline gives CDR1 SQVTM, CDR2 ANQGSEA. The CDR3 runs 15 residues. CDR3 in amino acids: CSVDSGQAATDTQYF.

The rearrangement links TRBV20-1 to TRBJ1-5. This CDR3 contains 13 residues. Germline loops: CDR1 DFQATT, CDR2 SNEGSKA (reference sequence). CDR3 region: CSASLGTNQPQHF.

The CDR3 is CASSPRTGLAGGRDTQYF. The V and J genes are TRBV7-9 and TRBJ2-3; the TRBD2 assignment by TCRdb is unverifiable without DNA. Germline CDR1 is SEHNR and CDR2 is FQNEAQ (reference sequence). This CDR3 has 18 residues.

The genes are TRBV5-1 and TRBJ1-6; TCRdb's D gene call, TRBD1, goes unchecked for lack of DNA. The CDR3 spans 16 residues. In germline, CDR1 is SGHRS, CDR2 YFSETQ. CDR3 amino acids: CASSRTGFEVNSPLHF.

CDR3 amino acids: CASSPPFSRGNYGYTF. This chain joins TRBV18 and TRBJ1-2; the TCRdb D gene call, TRBD1, has no DNA to confirm it. CDR3 length: 16 amino acids. Germline CDR1 KGHSH, CDR2 LQKENI.

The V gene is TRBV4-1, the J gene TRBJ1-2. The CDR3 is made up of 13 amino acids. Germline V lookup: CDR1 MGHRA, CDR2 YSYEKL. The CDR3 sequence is CASSLRANYGYTF.

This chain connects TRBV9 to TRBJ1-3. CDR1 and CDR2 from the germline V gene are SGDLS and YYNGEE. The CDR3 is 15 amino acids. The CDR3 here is CASSAFSMSGNTIYF.

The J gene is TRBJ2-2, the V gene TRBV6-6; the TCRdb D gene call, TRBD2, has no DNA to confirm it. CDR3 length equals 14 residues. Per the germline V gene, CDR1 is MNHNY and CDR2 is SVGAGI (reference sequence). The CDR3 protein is CASQTSGNTGELFF.

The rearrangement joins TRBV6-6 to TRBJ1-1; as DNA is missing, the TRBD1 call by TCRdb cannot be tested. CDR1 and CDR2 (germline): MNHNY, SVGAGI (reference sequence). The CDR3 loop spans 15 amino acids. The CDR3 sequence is CASSRGTGEGTEAFF.

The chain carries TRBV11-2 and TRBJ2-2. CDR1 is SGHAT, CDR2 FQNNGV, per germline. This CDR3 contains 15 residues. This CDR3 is CASTPGLANTGELFF.

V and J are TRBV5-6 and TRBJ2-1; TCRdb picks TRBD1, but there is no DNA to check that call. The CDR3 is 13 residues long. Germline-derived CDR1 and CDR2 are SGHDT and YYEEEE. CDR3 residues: CASSWTDYNEQFF.

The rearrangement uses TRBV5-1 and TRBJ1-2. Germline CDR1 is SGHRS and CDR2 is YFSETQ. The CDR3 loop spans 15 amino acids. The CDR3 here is CASSLDPAAHYGYTF.

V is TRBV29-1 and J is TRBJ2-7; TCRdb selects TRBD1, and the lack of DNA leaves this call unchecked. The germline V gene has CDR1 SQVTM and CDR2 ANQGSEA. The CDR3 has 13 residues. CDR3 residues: CSVREPLLYEQYF.

The chain's CDR3 is CASSEAALEGSKQFF. The gene calls are TRBV2 and TRBJ2-1; checking the TCRdb D call of TRBD2 is not possible without DNA. Germline V CDR1 and CDR2: SNHLY, FYNNEI. The CDR3 length is 15 residues.

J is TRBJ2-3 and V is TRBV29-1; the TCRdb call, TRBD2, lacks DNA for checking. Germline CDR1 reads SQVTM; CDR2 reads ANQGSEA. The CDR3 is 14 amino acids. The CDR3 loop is CSVPTSGSLNTQYF.

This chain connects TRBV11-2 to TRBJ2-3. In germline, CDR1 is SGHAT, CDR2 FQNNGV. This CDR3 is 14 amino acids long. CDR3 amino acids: CASSRSWSTDTQYF. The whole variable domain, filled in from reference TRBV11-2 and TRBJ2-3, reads EAGVAQSPRYKIIEKRQSVAFWCNPISGHATLYWYQQILGQGPKLLIQFQNNGVVDDSQLPKDRFSAERLKGVDSTLKIQPAKLEDSAVYLCASSRSWSTDTQYFGPGTRLTVL.

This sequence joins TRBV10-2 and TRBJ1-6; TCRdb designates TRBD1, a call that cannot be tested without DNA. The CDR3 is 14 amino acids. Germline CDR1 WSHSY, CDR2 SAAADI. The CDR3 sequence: CASVLSPSRSPLHF.

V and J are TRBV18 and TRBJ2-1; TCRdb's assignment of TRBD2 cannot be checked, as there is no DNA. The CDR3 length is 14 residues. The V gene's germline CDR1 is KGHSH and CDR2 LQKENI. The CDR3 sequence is CASSRLAAGNEQFF.

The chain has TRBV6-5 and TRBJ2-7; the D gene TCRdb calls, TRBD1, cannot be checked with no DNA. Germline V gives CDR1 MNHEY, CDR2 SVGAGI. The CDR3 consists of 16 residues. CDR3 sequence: CASSHGVGDGSYEQYF.

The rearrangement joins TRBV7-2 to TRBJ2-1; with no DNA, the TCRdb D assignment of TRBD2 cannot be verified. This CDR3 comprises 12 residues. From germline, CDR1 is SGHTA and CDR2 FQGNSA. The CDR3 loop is CASSRTSGRQFF.

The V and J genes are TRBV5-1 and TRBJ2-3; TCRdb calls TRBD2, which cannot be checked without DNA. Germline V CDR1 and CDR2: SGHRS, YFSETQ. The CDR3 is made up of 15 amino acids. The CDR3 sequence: CASSFIAGPSDTQYF.

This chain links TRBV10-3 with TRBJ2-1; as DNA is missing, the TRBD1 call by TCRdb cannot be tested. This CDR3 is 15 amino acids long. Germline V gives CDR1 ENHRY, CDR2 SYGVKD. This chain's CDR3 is CAISDGGASYNEQFF.

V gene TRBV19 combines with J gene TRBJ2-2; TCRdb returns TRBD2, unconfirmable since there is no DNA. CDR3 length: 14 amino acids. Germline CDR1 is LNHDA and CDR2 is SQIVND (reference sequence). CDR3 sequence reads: CASSGRAKNGELFF. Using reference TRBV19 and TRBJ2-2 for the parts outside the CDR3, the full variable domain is DGGITQSPKYLFRKEGQNVTLSCEQNLNHDAMYWYRQDPGQGLRLIYYSQIVNDFQKGDIAEGYSVSREKKESFPLTVTSAQKNPTAFYLCASSGRAKNGELFFGEGSRLTVL.

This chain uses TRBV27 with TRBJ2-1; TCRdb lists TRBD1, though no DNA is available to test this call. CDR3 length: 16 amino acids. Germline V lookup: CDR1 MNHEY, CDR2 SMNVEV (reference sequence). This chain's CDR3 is CASSPDDRAKDNEQFF.

This CDR3 is CASSEARMGEGSPLHF. V usage is TRBV6-1 and J usage is TRBJ1-6; no DNA is available, so the TRBD1 call from TCRdb remains unchecked. Germline CDR1 reads MNHNS; CDR2 reads SASEGT. The CDR3 is 16 amino acids.